A single sample is the source of the 12 T cell receptor beta chains below, sequenced in a study of blood T cell repertoires in COVID-19. Some clones are missing from TCRdb's copy, which holds only in-frame ones; the method was immunoSEQ multiplex PCR. Of 200,000 or so clones listed, around 90% are singletons. The source material was peripheral blood. The receptors here all came from a man between 65 and 79 years old with acute or convalescent COVID-19.

The J gene is TRBJ1-2, the V gene TRBV27; tentative D call: TRBD1 (5 bases). V lost 5 bases and J 0 bases, leaving 7 bases between the germline ends. CDR3 length equals 13 residues. Germline lookup yields CDR1 MNHEY and CDR2 SMNVEV (reference sequence). CDR3 sequence reads: CASSLTANYGYTF. The CDR3 DNA reads TGTGCCAGCAGTCTGACAGCTAACTATGGCTACACCTTC.

Concerning this clone: Other DNA sequences in the sample encode the same CDR3. This rearrangement joins TRBV19 to TRBJ2-4, with 9 bases fitting TRBD1. CDR1 and CDR2 (germline): LNHDA, SQIVND (reference sequence). Trimming took 5 bases from V and 1 from J; bases not matched to a gene: 9. This CDR3 has 17 residues. Here the CDR3 reads CASSDGTGRLAKNIQYF. The CDR3 region has the DNA TGTGCCAGTAGTGACGGGACAGGGAGGTTGGCCAAAAACATTCAGTACTTC. Complete variable domain (other parts from reference TRBV19 and TRBJ2-4): DGGITQSPKYLFRKEGQNVTLSCEQNLNHDAMYWYRQDPGQGLRLIYYSQIVNDFQKGDIAEGYSVSREKKESFPLTVTSAQKNPTAFYLCASSDGTGRLAKNIQYFGAGTRLSVL.

The chain links TRBV7-9 to TRBJ2-3, with D unclear. Trimming removed 4 bases at V and 1 base at J, with 9 bases between. From germline, CDR1 is SEHNR and CDR2 FQNEAQ (reference sequence). The CDR3 is made up of 14 amino acids. The CDR3 DNA follows: TGTGCCAGCAGCTATTCAGGCGGCACAGATACGCAGTATTTT. Translating gives CASSYSGGTDTQYF.

CDR3: CASSQTGTGGMGTQYF. CDR3 coding DNA: TGTGCCAGCAGCCAAACCGGGACAGGGGGAATGGGTACGCAGTATTTT. The chain joins TRBV7-8 to TRBJ2-3, with 11 bases that match TRBD1. The CDR3 totals 16 residues. The trim removed 5 bases at V and 8 bases at J, leaving 12 bases unmatched. Germline V gene sequence: CDR1 SGHVS, CDR2 FQNEAQ.

This clone was picked up one time. The sample carries other DNA sequences with the same CDR3. V is TRBV3-1 (or the pseudogene TRBV3-2) and J is TRBJ1-1; 7 nucleotides match TRBD1. The CDR3 covers 15 residues. CDR1 LGHDT and CDR2 YNNKEL come from the germline V gene (reference sequence). Trimming at V came to 1 base and at J to 0 bases, leaving 2 bases not matched to a gene. CDR3 region: CASSQGTGLNTEAFF. The DNA of the CDR3 is TGTGCCAGCAGCCAAGGGACAGGACTGAACACTGAAGCTTTCTTT.

The chain joins TRBV6-1 to TRBJ1-2; D gene ambiguous. The CDR3 has 15 residues. The V and J ends lost 2 bases and 2 bases respectively, with 12 bases between them. Germline values: CDR1 MNHNS, CDR2 SASEGT. CDR3 nucleotides: TGTGCCAGCAGTGAATTGTCGCGGGCGAACTATGGCTACACCTTC. Protein: CASSELSRANYGYTF.

The rearrangement joins TRBV15 to TRBJ2-3, with TRBD2 matching 10 bases. CDR1 LNHNV and CDR2 YYDKDF come from the germline V gene (reference sequence). Trimming at V came to 1 base and at J to 6 bases, leaving 7 bases not matched to a gene. The CDR3 extends over 16 amino acids. DNA of the CDR3: TGTGCCACCAGCAGAGTCTCTAGCGGGAGAAAGGATACGCAGTATTTT. Translation: CATSRVSSGRKDTQYF.

The rearrangement links TRBV5-6 to TRBJ2-2, with TRBD1 matching over 9 bases. The CDR3 consists of 16 residues. The V and J ends lost 5 bases and 6 bases, in that order; junction bases with no gene match: 11. Germline CDR1 SGHDT, CDR2 YYEEEE. The CDR3 protein is CASRPTGTGSSGELFF. The DNA for the CDR3 is TGTGCCAGCAGACCAACCGGGACAGGGAGTTCCGGGGAGCTGTTTTTT.

This sequence joins TRBV4-2 and TRBJ1-5, with a tentative D call TRBD1 (5 bases). Germline V gene lookup returns CDR1 LGHNA and CDR2 YNFKEQ. This CDR3 has 15 amino acids. V lost 0 bases, J lost 5 bases, and 11 bases lay in between. CDR3 in amino acids: CASSQDGRVHQPQHF. CDR3 DNA sequence: TGTGCCAGCAGCCAAGATGGCAGGGTCCATCAGCCCCAGCATTTT.

A few counts support this clone. V and J are TRBV23-1 and TRBJ2-4; no reliable D call. TRBV23-1 is classed as an ORF, of uncertain function. The CDR3 consists of 13 residues. The ends were cut back, 0 bases at V and 2 bases at J, with 2 bases in the middle. As DNA, the CDR3 is TGCGCCAGCAGTCAATCCTCCAAAAACATTCAGTACTTC. Amino acid sequence: CASSQSSKNIQYF.

V is TRBV29-1 and J is TRBJ2-7; 8 nucleotides align to TRBD1. Trimming took 4 bases from V and 4 from J; bases not matched to a gene: 3. The V gene's germline CDR1 is SQVTM and CDR2 ANQGSEA. CDR3 length: 12 residues. The CDR3 nucleotides are TGCAGCGTTGTTCAGGGGGCATACGAGCAGTACTTC. Translating it yields CSVVQGAYEQYF.

The rearrangement joins TRBV12-3 or TRBV12-4 to TRBJ1-4; D gene ambiguous. V was cut by 6 bases and J by 0 bases, with 5 bases left in between. This CDR3 has 13 amino acids. This chain's CDR3 is CASRGATNEKLFF. The DNA for the CDR3 is TGTGCCAGCAGGGGCGCAACTAATGAAAAACTGTTTTTT.